This TCR beta chain was captured by sequencing in a study of blood T cell repertoires in COVID-19. Study information: There were acute and convalescent COVID-19 samples, and they came from the United States, Italy and Spain. PBMCs, B-cell-depleted T cells, or T cells provided the cDNA or gDNA that made up the material.

As processed by the authors: For nucleated cells, counts were estimated from reference gene primer amplification. Here immunoSEQ multiplex PCR was the method, and the copy in TCRdb shows in-frame clones only, minus some. D and trimming were read from the DNA, whereas the V and J calls and clone size are those reported in that table. This sample has 70,000 or so clones, with roughly 85% found just once. Germline CDR1 reads LGHNA; CDR2 reads YNFKEQ. Trimming at V came to 1 base and at J to 3 bases, leaving 2 bases not matched to a gene. The CDR3 length is 15 residues. Material: peripheral blood. The source is a woman aged 80 or over with acute or convalescent COVID-19. This chain links TRBV4-2 with TRBJ1-2, with TRBD1 matching 10 bases. In nucleotides, the CDR3 is TGTGCCAGCAGCCAAGCTGGACAGGGGGACTATGGCTACACCTTC. Its protein is CASSQAGQGDYGYTF.